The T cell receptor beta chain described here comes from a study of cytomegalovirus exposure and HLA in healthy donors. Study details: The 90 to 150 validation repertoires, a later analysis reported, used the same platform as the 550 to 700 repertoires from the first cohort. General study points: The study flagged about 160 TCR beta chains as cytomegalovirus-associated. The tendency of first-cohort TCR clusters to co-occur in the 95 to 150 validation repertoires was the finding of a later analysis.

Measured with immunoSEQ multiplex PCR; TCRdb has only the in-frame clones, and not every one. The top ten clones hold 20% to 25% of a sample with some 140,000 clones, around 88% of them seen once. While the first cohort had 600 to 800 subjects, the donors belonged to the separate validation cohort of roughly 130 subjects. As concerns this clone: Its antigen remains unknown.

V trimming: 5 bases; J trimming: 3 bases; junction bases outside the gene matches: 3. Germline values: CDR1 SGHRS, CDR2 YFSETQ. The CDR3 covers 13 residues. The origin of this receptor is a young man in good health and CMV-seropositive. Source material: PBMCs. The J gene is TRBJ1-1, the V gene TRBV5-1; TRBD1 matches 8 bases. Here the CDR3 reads CASRSDRDTEAFF. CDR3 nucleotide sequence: TGCGCCAGCAGATCGGACAGGGACACTGAAGCTTTCTTT.